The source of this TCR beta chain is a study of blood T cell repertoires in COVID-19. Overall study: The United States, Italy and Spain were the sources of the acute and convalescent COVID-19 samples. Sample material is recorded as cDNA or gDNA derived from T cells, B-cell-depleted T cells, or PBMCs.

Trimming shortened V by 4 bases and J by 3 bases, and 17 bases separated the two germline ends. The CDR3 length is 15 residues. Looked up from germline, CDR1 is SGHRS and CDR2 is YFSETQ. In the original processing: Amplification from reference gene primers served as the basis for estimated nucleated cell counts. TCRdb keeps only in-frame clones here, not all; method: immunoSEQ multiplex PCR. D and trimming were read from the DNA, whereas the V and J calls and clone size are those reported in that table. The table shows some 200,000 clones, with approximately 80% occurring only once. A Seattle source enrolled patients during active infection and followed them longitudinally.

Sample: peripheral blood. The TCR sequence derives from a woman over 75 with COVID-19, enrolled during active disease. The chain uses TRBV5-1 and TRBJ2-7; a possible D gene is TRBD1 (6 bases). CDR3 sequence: CASSPTGTRDYEQYF. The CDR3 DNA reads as TGCGCCAGCAGCCCGACCGGGACACGAGACTACGAGCAGTACTTC.